These 28 T cell receptor beta chains were sequenced from one sample in a study of blood T cell repertoires in COVID-19. Here immunoSEQ multiplex PCR was the method, and the copy in TCRdb shows in-frame clones only, minus some. The repertoire consists of 130,000 or so clones, with roughly 83% occurring once and the leading ten covering approximately 9.1%. Material: PBMCs or T cells enriched from blood (not recorded which). The receptors here all came from a man in his fifties or sixties who had recovered from COVID-19.

The chain uses TRBV18 and TRBJ1-5; a possible D gene is TRBD1 (5 bases). Trimming took 2 bases from V and 0 from J, leaving 17 bases between them. CDR3 length: 18 amino acids. Germline loops: CDR1 KGHSH, CDR2 LQKENI. The CDR3 sequence is CASSPIMVGEGSNQPQHF. CDR3 DNA: TGTGCCAGCTCACCAATCATGGTGGGGGAGGGTAGCAATCAGCCCCAGCATTTT.

This clone has just a few counts. The CDR3 region is CASSRKGTSGGHQETQYF. The CDR3 bases are TGTGCCAGCAGCCGGAAGGGGACTAGCGGGGGACACCAAGAGACCCAGTACTTC. This chain connects TRBV5-5 to TRBJ2-5; 14 positions agree with TRBD2. This CDR3 contains 18 residues. V gave up 4 bases and J gave up 0 bases; unmatched junction bases: 8. Germline assignment: CDR1 SGHKS and CDR2 YYEKEE (reference sequence).

Turning to this clone: This specimen includes other DNA sequences encoding the same CDR3. This chain connects TRBV7-6 to TRBJ2-3; 8 nucleotides align to TRBD1. The V segment lost 1 base and the J segment 3 bases; nucleotides outside the gene matches: 3. Germline V CDR1 and CDR2: SGHVS, FNYEAQ. The CDR3 has 15 residues. CDR3 nucleotides: TGTGCCAGCAGCTTAGGGACAGGGCGGACAGATACGCAGTATTTT. It is translated as CASSLGTGRTDTQYF.

The V call is TRBV5-4, the J call TRBJ1-1; TRBD1 matches 8 bases. The CDR3 is made up of 18 amino acids. CDR1 is SGHNT, CDR2 YYREEE, per germline (reference sequence). The trim removed 0 bases at V and 1 base at J, leaving 11 bases unmatched. CDR3 region: CASSLDVRTGGANTEAFF. The CDR3 region has the DNA TGTGCCAGCAGCTTGGACGTGCGTACAGGGGGTGCGAACACTGAAGCTTTCTTT.

The V gene is TRBV29-1, the J gene TRBJ1-1, with TRBD1 as a possible D gene (6 bases). Germline V lookup: CDR1 SQVTM, CDR2 ANQGSEA. The CDR3 loop spans 12 amino acids. The CDR3 loop reads CRGGQDASEAFF. The CDR3 nucleotides are TGCAGGGGGGGGCAGGATGCTTCTGAAGCTTTCTTT.

The rearrangement links TRBV14 to TRBJ1-4; 8 bases align to TRBD1. Unmatched junction bases numbered 3, after V lost 3 bases and J lost 3 bases. Looked up from germline, CDR1 is SGHDN and CDR2 is FVKESK. CDR3 size: 15 residues. CDR3: CASSQRDRPNEKLFF. CDR3 in DNA: TGTGCCAGCAGCCAGAGGGACAGGCCTAATGAAAAACTGTTTTTT.

This clone was counted at least ten times. The chain combines TRBV29-1 with TRBJ2-1, with a weak D call TRBD1 (6 bases). The CDR3 length is 15 residues. CDR1 is SQVTM, CDR2 ANQGSEA, per germline. With 0 bases removed from V and 7 bases from J, the gap between germline ends came to 16 bases. CDR3 sequence reads: CSVEDNPEGVNEQFF. The CDR3 DNA reads as TGCAGCGTTGAAGATAACCCAGAGGGGGTTAATGAGCAGTTCTTC.

This clone was observed a handful of times. The J gene is TRBJ1-1, the V gene TRBV27, with 8 bases aligning to TRBD1. Germline CDR1 reads MNHEY; CDR2 reads SMNVEV (reference sequence). The CDR3 is 13 residues long. V dropped 5 bases and J dropped 4; count of bases not matched to a gene: 3. The DNA for the CDR3 is TGTGCCAGCAGTCGACAGGGGTCCACTGAAGCTTTCTTT. It specifies CASSRQGSTEAFF.

This clone was counted between two and nine times. The genes are TRBV5-1 and TRBJ2-1, with a possible D match to TRBD1 (5 bases). V lost 4 bases, J lost 5 bases, and 10 bases lay in between. Germline V lookup: CDR1 SGHRS, CDR2 YFSETQ. The CDR3 contains 13 residues. The CDR3 loop reads CASSIRTHNEQFF. Written as DNA, the CDR3 is TGCGCCAGCAGCATACGGACACACAATGAGCAGTTCTTC.

The chain has TRBV7-2 and TRBJ2-7, with TRBD2 identical over 8 bases. The junction had 4 bases not matched to a gene; V was cut back by 1 base and J by 2 bases. This CDR3 is 15 amino acids long. Germline-derived CDR1 and CDR2 are SGHTA and FQGNSA. Here the CDR3 reads CASSLVAGGTYEQYF. The CDR3 nucleotides are TGTGCCAGCAGCTTAGTGGCGGGGGGTACCTACGAGCAGTACTTC.

This chain joins TRBV6-2 or TRBV6-3 and TRBJ1-3, with D maybe TRBD1 (5 bases). CDR1 and CDR2 from the germline V gene are MNHEY and SVGEGT. The CDR3 is made up of 16 amino acids. V was trimmed by 5 bases and J by 0 bases, leaving 14 bases between them. The chain's CDR3 is CASSRWTPSSGNTIYF. The DNA of the CDR3 is TGTGCCAGCAGTCGCTGGACACCGAGCTCTGGAAACACCATATATTTT.

V usage is TRBV4-2 and J usage is TRBJ1-4; no reliable D call. Germline CDR1 is LGHNA and CDR2 is YNFKEQ. The CDR3 sequence is 16 residues long. V was shortened by 0 bases and J by 3 bases, with 11 bases between the two germline ends. CDR3 loop: CASSQELRRSNEKLFF. Here the CDR3 DNA reads TGTGCCAGCAGCCAAGAGTTACGCAGGTCTAATGAAAAACTGTTTTTT.

CDR3 residues: CASSSGPRRGGYTF. CDR3 DNA: TGTGCCAGCAGTTCGGGGCCCCGCAGGGGAGGCTACACCTTC. The J gene is TRBJ1-2, the V gene TRBV25-1; D perhaps matches TRBD1 (6 bases). V was trimmed by 5 bases and J by 8 bases, leaving 18 bases between them. Germline assignment: CDR1 MGHDK and CDR2 SYGVNS. The CDR3 totals 14 residues.

The chain couples TRBV7-2 to TRBJ1-2; tentatively, D is TRBD1 (6 bases). This CDR3 contains 14 residues. CDR1 and CDR2 from the germline V gene are SGHTA and FQGNSA. Trimming took off 1 base at V and 7 bases at J, with 13 bases between the two ends. CDR3 protein: CASSLGRGGGGYTF. CDR3 in DNA: TGTGCCAGCAGCTTAGGACGGGGGGGCGGTGGCTACACCTTC.

The genes are TRBV18 and TRBJ1-3; the match to TRBD1 covers 8 bases. After removal of 5 bases from V and 4 bases from J, the junction contained 13 bases not matched to a gene. Germline CDR1 and CDR2: KGHSH and LQKENI. The length of the CDR3 is 17 residues. The DNA of the CDR3 is TGTGCCAGCTCAGCCTCCCGATCGGGACAGGCCGGAAACACCATATATTTT. Translation: CASSASRSGQAGNTIYF.

The V and J genes are TRBV4-2 and TRBJ2-1, with 7 positions matching TRBD2. J gave up 1 base and V 4 bases, and 4 bases lay outside the gene matches. This CDR3 is built from 15 residues. Germline lookup yields CDR1 LGHNA and CDR2 YNFKEQ. This CDR3 is CASSRAGVSYNEQFF. DNA of the CDR3: TGTGCCAGCAGCCGCGCGGGGGTTTCCTACAATGAGCAGTTCTTC.

The chain employs TRBV7-2 and TRBJ1-4; 12 bases agree with TRBD1. V trimming: 5 bases; J trimming: 4 bases; junction bases outside the gene matches: 8. There are 17 residues in the CDR3. CDR1 is SGHTA and CDR2 is FQGNSA in the germline V gene. This chain's CDR3 is CASSRGTGGTSNEKLFF. CDR3 in DNA: TGTGCCAGCAGCAGGGGGACAGGGGGCACGAGTAATGAAAAACTGTTTTTT.

The V call is TRBV4-1, the J call TRBJ1-6; D possibly corresponds to TRBD1 (6 bases). The CDR3 length is 14 residues. Germline loops: CDR1 MGHRA, CDR2 YSYEKL. V lost 3 bases and J lost 8, with 11 bases in between. CDR3 sequence (DNA): TGCGCCAGCAGCCACAACAGGGAATATTCACCCCTCCACTTT. This translates into CASSHNREYSPLHF.

The chain is built from TRBV18 and TRBJ2-1; 9 nucleotides match TRBD2. CDR1 KGHSH and CDR2 LQKENI come from the germline V gene. The CDR3 is 14 residues long. The trim removed 3 bases at V and 5 bases at J, leaving 2 bases unmatched. This CDR3 reads CASSPSGGNNEQFF. CDR3 sequence (DNA): TGTGCCAGCTCACCTAGCGGGGGAAACAATGAGCAGTTCTTC.

The chain's CDR3 is CASSLAMTRETQYF. CDR3 DNA: TGTGCCAGCAGCTTAGCGATGACTAGGGAGACCCAGTACTTC. V is TRBV7-9 and J is TRBJ2-5, with a possible D match to TRBD2 (6 bases). Between the trimmed V and J ends, which lost 0 bases and 5 bases, there was a span of 10 bases. Germline V CDR1 and CDR2: SEHNR, FQNEAQ (reference sequence). This CDR3 region has 14 residues.

V is TRBV23-1 and J is TRBJ2-7, with a weak D call TRBD2 (6 bases). TRBV23-1 is an open reading frame whose function is uncertain. The CDR3 has 14 residues. Trimming shortened V by 4 bases and J by 3 bases, and 13 bases separated the two germline ends. CDR3 sequence: CASSPTGDDYEQYF. CDR3 DNA sequence: TGCGCCAGCAGTCCTACGGGGGACGACTACGAGCAGTACTTC.

The table lists this clone with a count of one. The chain has TRBV18 and TRBJ1-5; maybe TRBD1 (5 bases). V lost 7 bases and J 2 bases, leaving 9 bases between the germline ends. The V gene's germline CDR1 is KGHSH and CDR2 LQKENI. The CDR3 has 13 residues. The chain's CDR3 is CASCPGGNQPQHF. CDR3 bases: TGTGCCAGCTGCCCGGGGGGCAATCAGCCCCAGCATTTT.

V and J are TRBV5-8 and TRBJ2-1, with TRBD2 identical over 12 bases. Germline CDR1 and CDR2: SGHTS and YDEGEE. The J segment lost 9 bases and the V segment lost 4 bases, leaving 11 bases of the junction unmatched. There are 16 residues in the CDR3. Written as DNA, the CDR3 is TGTGCCAGCAGCCCCTATCCTAGCGGGGGGGTCACTGAGCAGTTCTTC. This codes for CASSPYPSGGVTEQFF.

This chain connects TRBV29-1 to TRBJ2-2; 13 nucleotides match TRBD2. The CDR3 totals 15 residues. CDR1 SQVTM and CDR2 ANQGSEA come from the germline V gene. V lost 7 bases, J lost 4 bases, and 6 bases stayed unmatched. The CDR3 region is CSAGLAGDFTGELFF. The CDR3 bases are TGCAGCGCTGGACTAGCGGGGGACTTCACCGGGGAGCTGTTTTTT.

This clone was counted between two and nine times. The chain joins TRBV7-2 to TRBJ2-1; 7 bases agree with TRBD1. The CDR3 contains 14 residues. Germline loops: CDR1 SGHTA, CDR2 FQGNSA. V gave up 1 base and J gave up 6 bases; unmatched junction bases: 3. The CDR3 region has the DNA TGTGCCAGCAGCTTAGGACAGGGATTCAATGAGCAGTTCTTC. This gives the protein CASSLGQGFNEQFF.

In this sample, this clone turned up once. The V gene is TRBV5-4, the J gene TRBJ2-3; possible D gene TRBD1, 6 bases. Per the germline V gene, CDR1 is SGHNT and CDR2 is YYREEE (reference sequence). The CDR3 spans 14 residues. V lost 5 bases, J lost 0 bases, and 10 bases lay in between. CDR3 residues: CASRVGTSTDTQYF. Written as DNA, the CDR3 is TGTGCCAGCAGGGTGGGGACAAGCACAGATACGCAGTATTTT.

Worth noting for this clone: An end of the junction differs from the germline gene, which may be a read error. This chain connects TRBV29-1 to TRBJ1-5, with a possible D match to TRBD1 (5 bases). Germline loops: CDR1 SQVTM, CDR2 ANQGSEA. This CDR3 has 13 residues. CDR3 residues: CGVATGSNQPQHF. The CDR3 region has the DNA TGCGGCGTGGCCACAGGATCCAATCAGCCCCAGCATTTT. The whole variable domain, remainder taken from reference TRBV29-1 and TRBJ1-5, is SAVISQKPSRDICQRGTSLTIQCQVDSQVTMMFWYRQQPGQSLTLIATANQGSEATYESGFVIDKFPISRPNLTFSTLTVSNMSPEDSSIYLCGVATGSNQPQHFGDGTRLSIL.

As concerns this clone: This same CDR3 is encoded by further DNA sequences in the sample. This sequence joins TRBV28 and TRBJ1-2; D not certain. This CDR3 has 13 residues. Deletions cut 2 bases from V and 2 bases from J, with 6 bases between. Germline V CDR1 and CDR2: MDHEN, SYDVKM. Here the CDR3 reads CASSLGQNYGYTF. Here the CDR3 DNA reads TGTGCCAGCAGTTTAGGTCAGAACTATGGCTACACCTTC.